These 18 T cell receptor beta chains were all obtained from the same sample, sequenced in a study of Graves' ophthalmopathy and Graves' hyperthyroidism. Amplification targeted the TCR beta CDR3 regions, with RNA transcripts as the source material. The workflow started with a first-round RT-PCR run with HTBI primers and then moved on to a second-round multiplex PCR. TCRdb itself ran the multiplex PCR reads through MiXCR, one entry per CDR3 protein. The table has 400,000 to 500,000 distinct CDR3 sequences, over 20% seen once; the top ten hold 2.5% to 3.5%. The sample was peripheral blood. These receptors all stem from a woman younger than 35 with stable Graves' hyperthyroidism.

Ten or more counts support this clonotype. The CDR3 nucleotides read TGTGCCAGCAGTGAGTCGGGGGGCGGCCAGCCCCAGCATTTT. Encoded protein: CASSESGGGQPQHF. This chain links TRBV6-1 with TRBJ1-5; tentatively, D is TRBD1 (6 bases). The CDR3 spans 14 residues. CDR1 and CDR2 (germline): MNHNS, SASEGT. V lost 3 bases to trimming and J lost 7 bases, with 13 bases between them.

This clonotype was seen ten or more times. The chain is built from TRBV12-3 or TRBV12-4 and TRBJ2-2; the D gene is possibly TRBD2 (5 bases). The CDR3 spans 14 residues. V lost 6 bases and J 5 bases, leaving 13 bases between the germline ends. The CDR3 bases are TGTGCCAGCAGGTTCGGTAGAGGGACCGGGGAGCTGTTTTTT. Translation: CASRFGRGTGELFF.

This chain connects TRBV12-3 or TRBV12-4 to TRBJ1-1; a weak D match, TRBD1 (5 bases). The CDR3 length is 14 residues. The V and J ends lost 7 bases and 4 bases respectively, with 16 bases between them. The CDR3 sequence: CASNPMGGVTEAFF. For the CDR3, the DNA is TGTGCCAGCAATCCGATGGGGGGGGTCACTGAAGCTTTCTTT.

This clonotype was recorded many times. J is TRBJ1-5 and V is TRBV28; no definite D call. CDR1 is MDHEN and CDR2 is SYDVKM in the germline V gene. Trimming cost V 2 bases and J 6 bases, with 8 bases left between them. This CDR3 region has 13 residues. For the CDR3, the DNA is TGTGCCAGCAGTTTAATGAAGGGTCAGCCCCAGCATTTT. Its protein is CASSLMKGQPQHF.

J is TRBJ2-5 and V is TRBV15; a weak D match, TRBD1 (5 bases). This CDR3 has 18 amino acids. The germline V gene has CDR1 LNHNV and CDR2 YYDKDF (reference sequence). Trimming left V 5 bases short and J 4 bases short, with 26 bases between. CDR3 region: CATSELLGTGNTRETQYF. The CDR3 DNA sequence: TGTGCCACCAGCGAGTTATTAGGAACAGGTAACACCCGAGAGACCCAGTACTTC.

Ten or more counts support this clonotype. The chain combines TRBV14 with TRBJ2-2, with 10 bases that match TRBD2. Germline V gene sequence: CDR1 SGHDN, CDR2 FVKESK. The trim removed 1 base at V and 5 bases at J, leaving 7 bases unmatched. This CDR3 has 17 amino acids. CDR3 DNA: TGTGCCAGCAGCCAAGGGATAGGACTAGCGGCTACCGGGGAGCTGTTTTTT. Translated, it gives CASSQGIGLAATGELFF.

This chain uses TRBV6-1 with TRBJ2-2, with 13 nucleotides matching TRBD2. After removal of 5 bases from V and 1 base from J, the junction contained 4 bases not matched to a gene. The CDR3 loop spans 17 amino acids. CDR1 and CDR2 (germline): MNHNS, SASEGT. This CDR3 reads CASSRGLAGENTGELFF. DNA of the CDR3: TGTGCCAGCAGTCGCGGACTAGCGGGAGAGAACACCGGGGAGCTGTTTTTT.

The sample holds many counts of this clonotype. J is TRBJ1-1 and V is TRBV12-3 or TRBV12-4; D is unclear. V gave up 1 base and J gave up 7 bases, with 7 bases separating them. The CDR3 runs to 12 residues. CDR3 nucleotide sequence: TGTGCCAGCAGTTTAGGAGGGATTGAAGCTTTCTTT. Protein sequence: CASSLGGIEAFF.

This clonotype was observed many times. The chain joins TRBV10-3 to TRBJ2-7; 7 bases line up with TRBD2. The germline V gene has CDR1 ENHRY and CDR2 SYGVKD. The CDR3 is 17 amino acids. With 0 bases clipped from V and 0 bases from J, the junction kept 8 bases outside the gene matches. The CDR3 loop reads CAISESSGATISYEQYF. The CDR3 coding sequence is TGTGCCATCAGTGAGTCGAGCGGGGCGACGATCTCCTACGAGCAGTACTTC.

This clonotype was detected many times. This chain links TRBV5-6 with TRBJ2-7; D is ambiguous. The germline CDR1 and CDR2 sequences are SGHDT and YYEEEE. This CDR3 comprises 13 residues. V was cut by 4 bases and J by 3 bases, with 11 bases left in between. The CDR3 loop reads CASSQGRIYEQYF. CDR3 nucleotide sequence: TGTGCCAGCAGCCAAGGACGGATCTACGAGCAGTACTTC.

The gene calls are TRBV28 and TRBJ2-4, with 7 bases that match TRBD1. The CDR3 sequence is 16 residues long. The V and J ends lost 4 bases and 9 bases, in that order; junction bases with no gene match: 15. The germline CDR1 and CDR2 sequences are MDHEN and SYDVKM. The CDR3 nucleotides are TGTGCCAGCAGTTCTGGACAGGCTCGCCTCTCAACCATTCAGTACTTC. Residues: CASSSGQARLSTIQYF.

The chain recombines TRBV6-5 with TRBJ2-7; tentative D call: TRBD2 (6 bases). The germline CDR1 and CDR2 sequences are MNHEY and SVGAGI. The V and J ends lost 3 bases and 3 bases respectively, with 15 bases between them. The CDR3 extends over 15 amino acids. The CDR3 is CASSYSGGGDYEQYF. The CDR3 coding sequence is TGTGCCAGCAGTTATAGTGGCGGAGGGGACTACGAGCAGTACTTC.

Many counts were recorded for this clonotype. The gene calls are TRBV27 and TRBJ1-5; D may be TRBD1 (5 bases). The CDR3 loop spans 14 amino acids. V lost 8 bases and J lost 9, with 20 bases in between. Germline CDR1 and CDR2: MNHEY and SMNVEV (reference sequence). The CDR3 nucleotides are TGTGCCAGCCAGCAGTTCCGAGGGGCTTCGCCCCAGCATTTT. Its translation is CASQQFRGASPQHF.

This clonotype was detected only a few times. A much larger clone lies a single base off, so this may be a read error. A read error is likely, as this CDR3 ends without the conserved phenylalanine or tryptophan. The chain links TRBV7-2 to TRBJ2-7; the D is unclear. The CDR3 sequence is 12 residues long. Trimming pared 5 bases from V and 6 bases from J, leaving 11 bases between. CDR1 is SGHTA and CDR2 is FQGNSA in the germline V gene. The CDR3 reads CASSKIAGEQYS. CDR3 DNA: TGTGCCAGCAGCAAGATAGCCGGCGAGCAGTACTCC.

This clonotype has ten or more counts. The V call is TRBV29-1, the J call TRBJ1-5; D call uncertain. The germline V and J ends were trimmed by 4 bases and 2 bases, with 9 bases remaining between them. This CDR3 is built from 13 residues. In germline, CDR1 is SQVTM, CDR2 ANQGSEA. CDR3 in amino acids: CSVAGGGNQPQHF. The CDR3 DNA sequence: TGCAGCGTTGCGGGAGGTGGCAATCAGCCCCAGCATTTT.

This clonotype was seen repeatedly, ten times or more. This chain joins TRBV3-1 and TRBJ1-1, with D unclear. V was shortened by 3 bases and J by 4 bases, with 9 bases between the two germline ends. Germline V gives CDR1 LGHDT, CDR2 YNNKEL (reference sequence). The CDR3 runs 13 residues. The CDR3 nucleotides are TGTGCCAGCAGCCAGATGACCCGCACTGAAGCTTTCTTT. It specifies CASSQMTRTEAFF.

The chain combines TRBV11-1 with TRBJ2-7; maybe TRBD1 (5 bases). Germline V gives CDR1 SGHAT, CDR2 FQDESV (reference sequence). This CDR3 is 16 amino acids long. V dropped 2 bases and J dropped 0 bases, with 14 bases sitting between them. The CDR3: CASSLTAGRSSYEQYF. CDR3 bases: TGTGCCAGCAGCTTAACGGCAGGGCGCAGCTCCTACGAGCAGTACTTC.

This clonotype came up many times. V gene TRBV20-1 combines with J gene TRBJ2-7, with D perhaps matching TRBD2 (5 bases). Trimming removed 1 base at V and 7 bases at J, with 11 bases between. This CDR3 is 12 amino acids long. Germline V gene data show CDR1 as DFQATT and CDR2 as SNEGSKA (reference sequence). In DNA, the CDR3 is TGCAGTGCTAGAGTCACCCGGGGTGAGCAGTACTTC. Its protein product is CSARVTRGEQYF.